The 5 T cell receptor beta chains given below trace back to one sample, sequenced in a study of early T cells in non-severe SARS-CoV-2 infection. TCRdb re-analysed the 5' RACE reads in MiXCR, keeping a single row per CDR3 protein. The sample has approximately 30,000 distinct CDR3 sequences, around 7% seen once. Sequencing was done on a sample of whole blood. Every receptor here comes from an adult who was a healthcare worker with PCR-confirmed SARS-CoV-2 infection or an uninfected control (not recorded which).

This rearrangement joins TRBV3-1 to TRBJ1-1; no definite D call. The CDR3 consists of 12 residues. Trimming took off 4 bases at V and 8 bases at J, with 11 bases between the two ends. CDR1 LGHDT and CDR2 YNNKEL come from the germline V gene (reference sequence). CDR3 in DNA: TGTGCCAGCAGCCTCTTGGCAAGCGAAGCTTTCTTT. Translated, it gives CASSLLASEAFF.

In its sample, this clonotype was seen many times. The gene calls are TRBV30 and TRBJ1-2; no clear D gene. The CDR3 is 16 residues long. Germline CDR1 GTSNPN, CDR2 SVGIG (reference sequence). Trimming cost V 1 base and J 0 bases, with 15 bases left between them. The CDR3 region has the DNA TGTGCCTGGAGTGGGGCCCCCACTACCTCTAACTATGGCTACACCTTC. Translated, it gives CAWSGAPTTSNYGYTF.

There are many counts of this clonotype. J is TRBJ1-5 and V is TRBV2; 10 bases match TRBD1. Germline V gene data show CDR1 as SNHLY and CDR2 as FYNNEI. The CDR3 is 16 residues long. V gave up 5 bases and J gave up 0 bases; unmatched junction bases: 4. CDR3: CASSRQGAGSNQPQHF. CDR3 in DNA: TGTGCCAGCAGTCGACAGGGGGCAGGTAGCAATCAGCCCCAGCATTTT.

This clonotype has just a few counts. The chain has TRBV27 and TRBJ2-7; 10 positions match TRBD2. Germline V gene lookup returns CDR1 MNHEY and CDR2 SMNVEV (reference sequence). Unmatched junction bases numbered 16, after V lost 2 bases and J lost 3 bases. This CDR3 has 19 amino acids. CDR3 coding DNA: TGTGCCAGCAGTTTACGGAATGGGGGCAGCGGGAGGGCCTTCTACGAGCAGTACTTC. It codes for CASSLRNGGSGRAFYEQYF.

A note on this clonotype: Given a much more abundant clone one base away, this may be a read error. The chain recombines TRBV20-1 with TRBJ2-1, with 10 bases aligning to TRBD2. V was pared by 4 bases and J by 6 bases, with 6 bases of the junction left unmatched. The CDR3 totals 14 residues. The germline CDR1 and CDR2 sequences are DFQATT and SNEGSKA (reference sequence). The CDR3 loop reads CSATSGSPCNEQFF. The CDR3 bases are TGCAGTGCTACTAGCGGGAGCCCCTGCAATGAGCAGTTCTTC.